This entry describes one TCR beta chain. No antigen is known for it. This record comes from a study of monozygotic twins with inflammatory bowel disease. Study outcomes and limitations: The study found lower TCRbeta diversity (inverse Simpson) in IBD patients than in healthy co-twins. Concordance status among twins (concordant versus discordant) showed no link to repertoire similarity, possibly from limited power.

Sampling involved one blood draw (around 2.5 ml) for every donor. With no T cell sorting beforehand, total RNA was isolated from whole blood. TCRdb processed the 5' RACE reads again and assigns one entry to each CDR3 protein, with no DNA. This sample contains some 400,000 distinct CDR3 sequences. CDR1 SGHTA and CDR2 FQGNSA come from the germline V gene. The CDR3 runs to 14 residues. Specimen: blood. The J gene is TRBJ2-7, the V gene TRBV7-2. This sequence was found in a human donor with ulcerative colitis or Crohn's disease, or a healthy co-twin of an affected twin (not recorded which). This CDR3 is CASRSAGASSEQYF.